Shown below are 4 T cell receptor beta chains from a single sample sequenced in a study of blood T cell repertoires in COVID-19. TCRdb's table, derived via immunoSEQ multiplex PCR, lists solely in-frame clones and lacks some. The sample yields under 100,000 clones, 65% to 85% seen once. The sample taken for sequencing was peripheral blood. The receptors were gathered from a man older than 75 with active or convalescent COVID-19.

This rearrangement joins TRBV19 to TRBJ1-1; TRBD1 might be the D (5 bases). The germline V and J ends were trimmed by 5 bases and 11 bases, with 21 bases remaining between them. The V gene's germline CDR1 is LNHDA and CDR2 SQIVND (reference sequence). The CDR3 spans 14 residues. The CDR3 DNA reads as TGTGCCAGTAGTTTACCGTCCCGGGGGATGGACGCTTTCTTT. Its protein product is CASSLPSRGMDAFF. The complete variable domain, with remaining parts taken from reference TRBV19 and TRBJ1-1, reads DGGITQSPKYLFRKEGQNVTLSCEQNLNHDAMYWYRQDPGQGLRLIYYSQIVNDFQKGDIAEGYSVSREKKESFPLTVTSAQKNPTAFYLCASSLPSRGMDAFFGQGTRLTVV.

The rearrangement links TRBV20-1 to TRBJ2-5; 9 bases agree with TRBD2. The CDR3 covers 16 residues. The germline gives CDR1 DFQATT, CDR2 SNEGSKA (reference sequence). The junction had 12 bases not matched to a gene; V was cut back by 3 bases and J by 4 bases. CDR3 residues: CSASLLAGGLLETQYF. CDR3 coding DNA: TGCAGTGCTAGTTTACTGGCGGGGGGGCTATTAGAGACCCAGTACTTC.

This rearrangement joins TRBV19 to TRBJ2-6; the match to TRBD1 covers 12 bases. V gave up 6 bases and J gave up 2 bases; unmatched junction bases: 2. CDR1 LNHDA and CDR2 SQIVND come from the germline V gene (reference sequence). The CDR3 length is 16 residues. The CDR3 is CASSGTGGAGANVLTF. CDR3 sequence (DNA): TGTGCCAGTAGCGGGACAGGGGGCGCTGGGGCCAACGTCCTGACTTTC.

In its sample, this clone was seen a few times. The J gene is TRBJ2-3, the V gene TRBV2; 7 bases fit TRBD2. Germline trimming cut 4 bases from V and 0 bases from J; bases unmatched to any gene: 10. The CDR3 runs to 17 residues. From germline, CDR1 is SNHLY and CDR2 FYNNEI. This chain's CDR3 is CASSGFTGGSSTDTQYF. The CDR3 nucleotides are TGTGCCAGCAGTGGCTTCACCGGGGGGTCTAGCACAGATACGCAGTATTTT.